The rows below give T cell receptor beta chains drawn from one sample of a study of blood T cells in healthy people across ages. TCRdb redid the calling of the 5' RACE reads with MiXCR, one entry per CDR3 protein. The repertoire holds roughly 800,000 distinct CDR3 sequences, with under 30% as singletons. These data also formed part of another study, on T cells of mothers and their children.

The sequencing sample was made of blood. Receptor source: a boy younger than 18 in good health. CDR3s leave out the opening cysteine and the closing phenylalanine or tryptophan.

>TRBV2|TRBJ1-2
ASSEAAGVLYGYT
>TRBV2|TRBJ2-6
ASLGQYSGANVLT
>TRBV5-1|TRBJ1-6
ASSLEGRVGAALH
>TRBV12-3/TRBV12-4|TRBJ1-2
ASREGQEANYGYT
>TRBV30|TRBJ1-2
AWGTGGSYGYT
>TRBV27|TRBJ2-2
ASSLQQVGELF
>TRBV20-1|TRBJ2-6
SALTGHGANVLT
>TRBV7-9|TRBJ2-1
ASSLVQTYNEQF
>TRBV5-1|TRBJ2-3
ASSLGTSGTRGASTDTQY
>TRBV6-4|TRBJ1-6
ASSETGGGSPLH
>TRBV20-1|TRBJ1-4
SAPDYRTTNEKLF
>TRBV20-1|TRBJ2-5
SALRGTVQETQY
>TRBV3-1|TRBJ2-7
ASSQEPPTPAYEQY
>TRBV27|TRBJ1-2
ASRLSSQVWNYGYT
>TRBV14|TRBJ1-2
ASSQDRLNGYT
>TRBV10-2|TRBJ2-3
ASSERLLGDTQY
>TRBV20-1|TRBJ2-5
SADRTSGGATQY
>TRBV3-1|NA
ASSQDERGEQY
>TRBV7-9|TRBJ2-1
ASSPPGGRLSYNEQF
>TRBV19|NA
ASSTDAGPYEQY
>TRBV28|TRBJ2-2
ASSTRQNTGELF
>TRBV6-5|TRBJ2-3
AGSYLRAGNTDTQY
>TRBV7-9|TRBJ2-7
ASSPRDRASYEQY
>TRBV11-2|NA
ASSLDSGLGYEQY
>TRBV3-1|TRBJ1-3
ASSSLEFGNTIY
>TRBV5-1|TRBJ2-4
ASSSEPAKNIQY
>TRBV20-1|TRBJ2-7
SANRAGTGGLSHEQY
>TRBV20-1|TRBJ2-7
SAEDTASSYEQY
>TRBV9|TRBJ2-6
ASSVGSSGADVLT
>TRBV27|TRBJ1-5
ASPLEGAGQPQH
>TRBV6-6|TRBJ2-5
ASSYSHRGQETQY
>TRBV14|NA
ASTRTGEEKDEQF
>TRBV7-2|NA
AMPYGMRVAVTYEQY
>TRBV12-3/TRBV12-4|TRBJ1-2
ASSLRQGNYGYT
>TRBV6-5|TRBJ1-2
ASSYSTGTGYIGYT
>TRBV2|TRBJ1-4
ATRPGEANEKLF
>TRBV20-1|TRBJ2-5
SAREWVSGGGETQY
>TRBV6-1|NA
ASSEEGGGWGEQY
>TRBV28|TRBJ2-7
ASSPIGRSYEQY
>TRBV7-9|TRBJ2-3
ASSSRGCQGRHGTQY
>TRBV7-3|TRBJ2-2
ASSQQGTGELF
>TRBV18|TRBJ2-1
ASSPPGLAKNNEQF
>TRBV9|TRBJ1-2
ASSVNFGSTGYT
>TRBV6-1|TRBJ2-3
ASSAQGLLSSGGTDTQY
>TRBV5-1|TRBJ2-5
ASSPQTKTQY
>TRBV7-2|TRBJ2-7
ASSLITGQDEQY
>TRBV3-1|TRBJ2-1
ASSRLAGSYNEQF
>TRBV4-3|TRBJ1-2
ASSQVGGQEAYT
>TRBV7-2|TRBJ2-5
ASSPRTSSSQETQY
>TRBV5-6|TRBJ2-6
ASSAGPPSGANVLT
>TRBV20-1|TRBJ2-1
SARAPKGDNEQF
>TRBV14|NA
ASSQRGDTYHNEQF
>TRBV6-5|TRBJ2-7
ASSTWGGSYEQY
>TRBV30|TRBJ1-6
AWKGREGSPLH
>TRBV11-3|TRBJ2-5
ASSLGAGGPRETQY